Presented here are 2 T cell receptor beta chains from one specimen sequenced in a study of monozygotic twins with inflammatory bowel disease. TCRdb re-called the 5' RACE reads and shows each CDR3 protein once, DNA omitted. The sample is made up of fewer than 110,000 distinct CDR3 sequences, and the top ten hold 1.9% of it. The sequenced sample consisted of blood. The receptors originated from a human donor with ulcerative colitis or Crohn's disease, or a healthy co-twin of an affected twin (not recorded which).

The V and J genes are TRBV29-1 and TRBJ2-2. The CDR3 covers 14 residues. CDR1 and CDR2 (germline): SQVTM, ANQGSEA. CDR3 loop: CSVEPQLNTGELFF.

The chain has TRBV14 and TRBJ2-1; TCRdb proposes TRBD1, but this gene call is untestable without DNA. Germline assignment: CDR1 SGHDN and CDR2 FVKESK. The CDR3 is 17 amino acids. The CDR3 protein is CASSLELTGPPHGEQFF.